The 8 T cell receptor beta chains given below trace back to one sample, sequenced in a study of cytomegalovirus exposure and HLA in healthy donors. Researchers ran the PCR with 60 Vbeta and 13 Jbeta primers. Assay: immunoSEQ multiplex PCR; the TCRdb copy retains only in-frame clones and omits some. The sample has approximately 33,000 clones; around 50% are singletons. The specimen sequenced was PBMCs. Receptors originate from a woman in her forties in good health and CMV-seropositive.

The chain links TRBV30 to TRBJ1-1, with D perhaps matching TRBD1 (5 bases). This CDR3 has 11 residues. In germline, CDR1 is GTSNPN, CDR2 SVGIG (reference sequence). V dropped 5 bases and J dropped 3 bases, with 7 bases sitting between them. In nucleotides, the CDR3 is TGTGCCTGGGACAGCGACACTGAAGCTTTCTTT. Amino acid sequence: CAWDSDTEAFF.

The chain couples TRBV19 to TRBJ1-2; no definite D call. This CDR3 is built from 12 residues. Trimming removed 7 bases at V and 0 bases at J, with 6 bases between. Germline V lookup: CDR1 LNHDA, CDR2 SQIVND (reference sequence). CDR3 in amino acids: CASTQTNYGYTF. The DNA of the CDR3 is TGTGCCAGTACGCAGACTAACTATGGCTACACCTTC.

The rearrangement joins TRBV11-3 to TRBJ2-7, with a tentative D call TRBD2 (5 bases). Trimming pared 0 bases from V and 5 bases from J, leaving 8 bases between. Germline loops: CDR1 SGHNT, CDR2 YENEEA. CDR3 length: 13 amino acids. CDR3 residues: CASSLEASHEQYF. For the CDR3, the DNA is TGTGCCAGCAGCTTAGAGGCTAGCCACGAGCAGTACTTC.

V usage is TRBV30 and J usage is TRBJ1-6, with TRBD1 matching 11 bases. The CDR3 sequence is 15 residues long. After removal of 8 bases from V and 9 bases from J, the junction contained 12 bases not matched to a gene. Per germline, CDR1 GTSNPN and CDR2 SVGIG (reference sequence). The DNA of the CDR3 is TGTGCCAGTGCCTCGGGGACAGGGGGTTCTTCACCCCTCCACTTT. Amino acids: CASASGTGGSSPLHF.

J is TRBJ1-4 and V is TRBV6-5, with D hard to call. Trimming shortened V by 0 bases and J by 5 bases, and 4 bases separated the two germline ends. CDR1 and CDR2 from the germline V gene are MNHEY and SVGAGI. The CDR3 is 13 residues long. The CDR3, as DNA: TGTGCCAGCAGTTACTCTCTAAATGAAAAACTGTTTTTT. It codes for CASSYSLNEKLFF.

V gene TRBV2 combines with J gene TRBJ2-5; 7 bases agree with TRBD1. CDR3 size: 16 residues. With V trimmed by 1 base and J by 4 bases, 9 bases remained unmatched. Germline CDR1 is SNHLY and CDR2 is FYNNEI. The CDR3 loop is CASSEGAGGTRETQYF. The CDR3 nucleotides read TGTGCCAGCAGTGAAGGTGCAGGGGGTACAAGAGAGACCCAGTACTTC.

This clone was seen a few times. The chain links TRBV7-9 to TRBJ1-5; D gene uncertain. The germline V and J ends were trimmed by 5 bases and 5 bases, with 10 bases remaining between them. Per the germline V gene, CDR1 is SEHNR and CDR2 is FQNEAQ (reference sequence). CDR3 length: 13 amino acids. The chain's CDR3 is CASSHLGDQPQHF. The CDR3 nucleotides read TGTGCCAGCAGCCACCTCGGGGATCAGCCCCAGCATTTT.

This clone has just a few counts. The J gene is TRBJ2-1, the V gene TRBV12-5, with TRBD1 as a possible D gene (6 bases). With 1 base removed from V and 6 bases from J, the gap between germline ends came to 13 bases. This CDR3 has 15 amino acids. The germline CDR1 and CDR2 sequences are LGHNT and FRNRAP. The DNA of the CDR3 is TGTGCTAGTGGTTTGGGAACAGGGCAAATCAATGAGCAGTTCTTC. It specifies CASGLGTGQINEQFF.